Included here is one T cell receptor (beta chain) sequence, with context. Repertoires were generated with immunoSEQ multiplex PCR, while TCRdb's copy carries only in-frame clones and drops some. Among 40,000 to 55,000 clones listed, 88% were seen once. This specimen belongs to a study of OX40 agonist ivuxolimab in advanced cancers. The CDR3 contains 16 residues. V was clipped by 5 bases and J by 7 bases; unmatched bases: 11. In germline, CDR1 is SGHTA, CDR2 FQGNSA. Specimen: CD4+ or CD8+ T cells sorted from blood, collected in a trial of the OX40 agonist ivuxolimab. The clonotype comes from an adult with an advanced solid tumor such as melanoma, head and neck, liver or kidney cancer. This chain joins TRBV7-2 and TRBJ2-7, with TRBD2 matching over 13 bases. The CDR3 sequence is CASSLTSGRARLEQYF. For the CDR3, the DNA is TGTGCCAGCAGCCTCACTAGCGGGAGGGCCCGACTGGAGCAGTACTTC.